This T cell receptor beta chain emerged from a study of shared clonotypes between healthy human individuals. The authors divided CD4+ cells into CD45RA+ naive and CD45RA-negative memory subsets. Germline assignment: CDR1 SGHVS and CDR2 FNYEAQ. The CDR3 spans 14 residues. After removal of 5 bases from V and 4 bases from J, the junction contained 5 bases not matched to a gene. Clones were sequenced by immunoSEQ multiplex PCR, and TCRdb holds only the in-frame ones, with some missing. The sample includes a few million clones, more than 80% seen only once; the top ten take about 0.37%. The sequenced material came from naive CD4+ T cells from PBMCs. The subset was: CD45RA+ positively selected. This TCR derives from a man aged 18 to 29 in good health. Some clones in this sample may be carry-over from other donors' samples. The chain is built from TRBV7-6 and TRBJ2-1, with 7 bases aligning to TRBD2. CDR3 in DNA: TGTGCCAGCAGCCGGGGAGGGTCATACAATGAGCAGTTCTTC. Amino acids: CASSRGGSYNEQFF.